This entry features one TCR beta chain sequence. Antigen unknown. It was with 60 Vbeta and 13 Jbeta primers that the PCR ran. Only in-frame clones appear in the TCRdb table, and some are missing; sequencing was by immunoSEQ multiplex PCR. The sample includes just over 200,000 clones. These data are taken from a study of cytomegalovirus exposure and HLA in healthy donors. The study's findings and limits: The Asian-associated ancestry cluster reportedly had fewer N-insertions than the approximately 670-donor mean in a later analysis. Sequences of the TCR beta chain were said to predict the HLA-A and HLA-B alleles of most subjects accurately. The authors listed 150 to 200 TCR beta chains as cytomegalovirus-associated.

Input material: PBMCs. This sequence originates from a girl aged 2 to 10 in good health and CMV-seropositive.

CDR3 residues: CASSEYVAEAFF. Here the CDR3 DNA reads TGTGCCAGCAGTGAATATGTAGCTGAAGCTTTCTTT. V and J are TRBV28 and TRBJ1-1; D remains unclear. Germline CDR1 is MDHEN and CDR2 is SYDVKM. The CDR3 extends over 12 amino acids. Trimming pared 5 bases from V and 6 bases from J, leaving 10 bases between.